Listed below are T cell receptor beta chains from one sample, sequenced in a study of regulatory T cells in long-lasting Graves disease. TCRdb reprocessed the multiplex PCR reads via MiXCR and lists one record per CDR3 protein. The sample carries hundreds of thousands of distinct CDR3 sequences, about 18% recorded once. Here the sequenced sample was peripheral blood mononuclear cells (PBMCs), taken at new diagnosis, from a patient treated with antithyroid drugs. The receptors originated from a female donor with Graves disease. CDR3s include the opening cysteine and the closing phenylalanine or tryptophan. D genes are given only for firm matches. The size entry is marked missing in some rows and otherwise reads once, few, many or a size class.

v_call	d_call	j_call	clone_size	cdr3_aa	cdr3_nt
TRBV14	NA	TRBJ2-3	many	CASSPSIDTQYF	TGTGCCAGCAGCCCCTCGATAGATACGCAGTATTTT
TRBV5-1	NA	TRBJ2-2	many	CASSLTVSGELFF	TGCGCCAGCAGCTTGACAGTCTCCGGGGAGCTGTTTTTT
TRBV5-4	TRBD1	TRBJ1-1	few	CASRPDRDTEAFF	TGTGCCAGCAGGCCTGACAGGGACACTGAAGCTTTCTTT
TRBV9	NA	TRBJ1-2	many	CASSVDSQAARYGYTF	TGTGCCAGCAGCGTAGACTCCCAGGCGGCGCGCTATGGCTACACCTTC
TRBV2	TRBD2	TRBJ2-7	many	CASNVGGPFEQYF	TGTGCCAGCAATGTGGGAGGGCCATTCGAGCAGTACTTC
TRBV5-1	NA	TRBJ2-7	many	CASGMSSYEQYF	TGCGCCAGCGGGATGAGCTCCTACGAGCAGTACTTC
TRBV6-2/TRBV6-3	NA	TRBJ2-1	many	CASSYDSGGNEQFF	TGTGCCAGCAGTTACGATTCTGGTGGTAATGAGCAGTTCTTC
TRBV11-3	NA	TRBJ2-1	NA	CASSQKTGVAGGEFF	TGTGCCAGCAGCCAAAAGACAGGGGTCGCGGGAGGGGAGTTCTTC
TRBV28	TRBD2	TRBJ2-1	few	CASTIELAGGEQFF	TGTGCCAGCACAATCGAATTAGCGGGAGGTGAGCAGTTCTTC
TRBV5-1	TRBD1	TRBJ2-2	many	CASSFDRVGTGELFF	TGCGCCAGCAGCTTCGACAGGGTGGGAACCGGGGAGCTGTTTTTT
TRBV20-1	NA	TRBJ1-5	NA	CSALNPGTAGLSNQPQHF	TGCAGTGCTCTCAACCCCGGGACGGCGGGACTTAGCAATCAGCCCCAGCATTTT
TRBV18	NA	TRBJ1-1	NA	CASSGLWNTEAFF	TGTGCCAGCTCGGGACTTTGGAACACTGAAGCTTTCTTT
TRBV11-1	NA	TRBJ2-1	many	CASSLAGLQKF	TGTGCCAGCAGCTTAGCAGGACTGCAGAAATTC
TRBV11-3	NA	TRBJ2-5	many	CAGSLGGDGQETQYF	TGTGCCGGCAGCTTAGGAGGCGACGGGCAAGAGACCCAGTACTTC
TRBV6-1	TRBD2	TRBJ2-1	few	CASSAHGEGPYNEQFF	TGTGCCAGCAGTGCCCATGGGGAGGGTCCCTACAATGAGCAGTTCTTC